A selection of T cell receptor beta chains follows, all from one sample in a study of blood T cell repertoires in COVID-19. The data were produced by immunoSEQ multiplex PCR, yet TCRdb's version contains in-frame clones alone and is incomplete. The sample contains hundreds of thousands of clones, roughly 80% of which appear only once. Material: PBMCs or T cells enriched from blood (not recorded which). All receptors derive from a man between 40 and 49 years old who had been exposed to COVID-19. The CDR3 runs from the conserved cysteine through the conserved F or W. D genes are given only for firm matches. Size values are once, few and many counts, or a class for expanded clones, and some rows have none.

D | size | J | V | DNA | CDR3
NA | NA | TRBJ2-1 | TRBV10-3 | TGTGCCATCGAGTCGGGCGGGACCTACAATGAGCAGTTCTTC | CAIESGGTYNEQFF
TRBD1 | NA | TRBJ2-7 | TRBV27 | TGTGCCAGCAGTGGCCGACAGGGGGCCTACGAGCAGTACTTC | CASSGRQGAYEQYF
TRBD2 | many | TRBJ2-5 | TRBV25-1 | TGTGCCAGCAGTGATTTGGGGGGGTCAGGGGAGACCCAGTACTTC | CASSDLGGSGETQYF
TRBD1 | NA | TRBJ2-1 | TRBV7-3 | TGTGCCAGCAGCCCCGGGACAGGGCGTACGGAGGGGAACTACAATGAGCAGTTCTTC | CASSPGTGRTEGNYNEQFF
NA | NA | TRBJ1-1 | TRBV6-5 | TGTGCCAGCCTCCAAGGGGGTATTATGAACACTGAAGCTTTCTTT | CASLQGGIMNTEAFF
NA | NA | TRBJ1-1 | TRBV6-5 | TGTGCCAGCACCGTGGAGTTGGCCCTTGAAGCTTTCTTT | CASTVELALEAFF
TRBD1 | NA | TRBJ2-5 | TRBV3-1/TRBV3-2 | TGTGCCAGCAGCCACACCCTACAGGGGGCGGAGACCCAGTACTTC | CASSHTLQGAETQYF
NA | NA | TRBJ1-1 | TRBV7-9 | TGTGCCAGCAGCTTGTGGACAGAGAACACTGAAGCTTTCTTT | CASSLWTENTEAFF
TRBD1 | NA | TRBJ1-4 | TRBV5-1 | TGCGCCAGCAGCACGGGACAGCGAAATGAAAAACTGTTTTTT | CASSTGQRNEKLFF
NA | NA | TRBJ1-4 | TRBV5-1 | TGCGCCAGCCGTTCGATGGGCGGGAGTGAAAAACTGTTTTTT | CASRSMGGSEKLFF
TRBD1 | NA | TRBJ1-4 | TRBV5-4 | TGTGCCAGCAGCTTGGGGACAAGGACAGGGAACGAAAAACTGTTTTTT | CASSLGTRTGNEKLFF
TRBD1 | few | TRBJ2-1 | TRBV24-1 | TGTGCCACCAGTGATTGGAGAAAAACCGGGACAGGGAACAATGAGCAGTTCTTC | CATSDWRKTGTGNNEQFF
NA | few | TRBJ1-2 | TRBV12-3/TRBV12-4 | TGTGCCAGCAGTCAGGGTAGGGGCTACACCTTC | CASSQGRGYTF
NA | NA | TRBJ1-1 | TRBV9 | TGTGCCAGCAGCGTAGAGGAGTTGGATCTGAACACTGAAGCTTTCTTT | CASSVEELDLNTEAFF
TRBD2 | once | TRBJ2-5 | TRBV5-1 | TGCGCCAGCAGCTTAGCGGGAGGGCAAGAGACCCAGTACTTC | CASSLAGGQETQYF
TRBD1 | NA | TRBJ1-2 | TRBV2 | TGTGCCAGCAGTGAAGCCAGGGGGGGCTACACCTTC | CASSEARGGYTF
TRBD2 | NA | TRBJ2-3 | TRBV5-3 | TGTGCCAGAAGCTTGGCGGGGTTTAGACTAGCGGGCGGCACAGATACGCAGTATTTT | CARSLAGFRLAGGTDTQYF
NA | NA | TRBJ1-5 | TRBV28 | TGTGCCAGCAGGCTGGGCACTAATCAGCCCCAGCATTTT | CASRLGTNQPQHF
NA | NA | TRBJ2-1 | TRBV6-5 | TGTGCCAGCAGCCTGTACAATGAGCAGTTCTTC | CASSLYNEQFF
TRBD1 | NA | TRBJ2-3 | TRBV5-6 | TGTGCCAGCAGCCGGGACAGGGGTTACACAGATACGCAGTATTTT | CASSRDRGYTDTQYF
TRBD2 | NA | TRBJ2-3 | TRBV3-1/TRBV3-2 | TGTGCCAGCAGCCGGCTAGCGGCCAGCAGCCCCAAGACAGATACGCAGTATTTT | CASSRLAASSPKTDTQYF
NA | NA | TRBJ1-3 | TRBV29-1 | TGCAGCGTTCGGGCTGGAAACACCATATATTTT | CSVRAGNTIYF
TRBD1 | NA | TRBJ2-1 | TRBV6-1 | TGTGCCAGCAGTGAAGCACCGGGACAGGCTTTTCTGTTCTTC | CASSEAPGQAFLFF
NA | NA | TRBJ2-3 | TRBV3-1/TRBV3-2 | TGTGCCAGCAGCCGCGGGGGCCACAGGGTGGATACGCAGTATTTT | CASSRGGHRVDTQYF
NA | many | TRBJ1-2 | TRBV7-3 | TGTGCCAGCAGCTCCGACTTGGGCTATGGCTACACCTTC | CASSSDLGYGYTF
NA | NA | TRBJ1-1 | TRBV5-1 | TGCGCCAGCTCAGAGCCGGGTGGATACACTGAAGCTTTCTTT | CASSEPGGYTEAFF
NA | NA | TRBJ2-7 | TRBV11-2 | TGTGCCAGCAGCTTATGGAGGGAGCGCGAGCAGTACTTC | CASSLWREREQYF
NA | NA | TRBJ1-6 | TRBV9 | TGTGCCAGCAGCCCTCGATTTTCAGGGGAGCGGACACCCCTCCACTTT | CASSPRFSGERTPLHF
TRBD2 | NA | TRBJ2-1 | TRBV10-1 | TGCGCCAGCAGCTTAGGACTAGCCCGTGGGGATGAGCAGTTCTTC | CASSLGLARGDEQFF
TRBD1 | once | TRBJ1-2 | TRBV9 | TGTGCCAGCAGCGCCAGACAGGGGGCTTTAGGCTACACCTTC | CASSARQGALGYTF
NA | NA | TRBJ1-3 | TRBV30 | TGTGCCTGGAGACTTGGGGGGGGAGGATCTGGAAACACCATATATTTT | CAWRLGGGGSGNTIYF
TRBD1 | once | TRBJ1-2 | TRBV7-2 | TGTGCCAGCAGCCCCAAGAGGGGCAGGGGGAAAACCTACTATGGCTACACCTTC | CASSPKRGRGKTYYGYTF
TRBD1 | NA | TRBJ1-1 | TRBV7-9 | TGTGCCAGCAGTTCCTTAAAGTTAGTAGGGGGCCGGACTGAAGCTTTCTTT | CASSSLKLVGGRTEAFF
NA | NA | TRBJ1-1 | TRBV29-1 | TGCAGCGCTGGACAACGGAACACTGAAGCTTTCTTT | CSAGQRNTEAFF
NA | NA | TRBJ2-1 | TRBV5-6 | TGTGCCAGCAGCCTAGCGCTTAGCTCCTACAATGAGCAGTTCTTC | CASSLALSSYNEQFF
NA | NA | TRBJ2-2 | TRBV6-5 | TGTGCCAGCAGTACCGAGCGGGCCACCACCGGGGAGCTGTTTTTT | CASSTERATTGELFF
TRBD2 | once | TRBJ2-7 | TRBV5-6 | TGTGCCAGCAGCACTAGCGGGAGGGCGTACGAGCAGTACTTC | CASSTSGRAYEQYF
TRBD2 | NA | TRBJ2-7 | TRBV19 | TGTGCCAGTAGTATAGTTGGGACTAGCGGGAGTTCTTCCTACGAGCAGTACTTC | CASSIVGTSGSSSYEQYF
TRBD1 | NA | TRBJ2-1 | TRBV27 | TGTGCCAGCAGCGCTCGCCAACAGGGGACACGCTACAATGAGCAGTTCTTC | CASSARQQGTRYNEQFF
TRBD2 | NA | TRBJ2-3 | TRBV5-6 | TGTGCCAGCAGCTTTGTAGCGGGCGGAGCGCAGTATTTT | CASSFVAGGAQYF
NA | NA | TRBJ2-2 | TRBV10-3 | TGTGCCATCAGTGAGTCACGAGGCGGGGAGCTGTTTTTT | CAISESRGGELFF
TRBD2 | NA | TRBJ2-1 | TRBV29-1 | TGCAGCGTTGGTAGGCTAGCGGGAGGTTATGAGCAGTTCTTC | CSVGRLAGGYEQFF
NA | NA | TRBJ1-4 | TRBV5-1 | TGCGCCAGCAGCCCGACAGGAGATAATGAAAAACTGTTTTTT | CASSPTGDNEKLFF
TRBD1 | NA | TRBJ2-7 | TRBV27 | TGTGCCAGCAGTATTAAACAGGGGGCGTCCGCCTACGAGCAGTACTTC | CASSIKQGASAYEQYF
NA | NA | TRBJ1-5 | TRBV10-3 | TGTGCCATCAGTGTTGTAGGGGACAATCAGCCCCAGCATTTT | CAISVVGDNQPQHF
TRBD2 | NA | TRBJ2-3 | TRBV3-1/TRBV3-2 | TGTGCCAGCAGCCTGAATCGGGGACTAGCGGGAGCCTTGGCAGATACGCAGTATTTT | CASSLNRGLAGALADTQYF
NA | NA | TRBJ1-2 | TRBV7-9 | TGTGCCAGCAGCTTATTCGCTCGGAAAGAGGGTGGCTACACCTTC | CASSLFARKEGGYTF
NA | NA | TRBJ1-4 | TRBV14 | TGTGCCAGCAGCCACCCCCTAACTAATGAAAAACTGTTTTTT | CASSHPLTNEKLFF